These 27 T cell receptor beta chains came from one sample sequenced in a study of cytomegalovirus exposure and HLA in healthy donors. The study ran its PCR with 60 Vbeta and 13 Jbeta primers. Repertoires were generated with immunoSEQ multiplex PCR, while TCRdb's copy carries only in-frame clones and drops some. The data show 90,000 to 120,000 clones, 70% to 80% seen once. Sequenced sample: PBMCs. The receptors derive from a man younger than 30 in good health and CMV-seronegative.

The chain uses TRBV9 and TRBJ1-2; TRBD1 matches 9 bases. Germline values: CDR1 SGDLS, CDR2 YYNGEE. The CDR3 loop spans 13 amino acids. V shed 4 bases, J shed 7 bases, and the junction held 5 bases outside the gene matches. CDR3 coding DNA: TGTGCCAGCAGCCACAGGGGGCTCGGTGGCTACACCTTC. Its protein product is CASSHRGLGGYTF.

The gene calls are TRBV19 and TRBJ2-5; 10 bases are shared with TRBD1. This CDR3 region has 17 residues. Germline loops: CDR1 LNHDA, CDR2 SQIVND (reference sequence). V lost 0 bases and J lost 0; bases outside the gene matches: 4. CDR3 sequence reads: CASSIEGGTGDQETQYF. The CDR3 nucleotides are TGTGCCAGTAGTATAGAAGGGGGGACAGGGGACCAAGAGACCCAGTACTTC.

The CDR3 is CASSGVWYEQFF. In DNA form, the CDR3 reads TGTGCCAGCTCAGGGGTCTGGTATGAGCAGTTCTTC. The gene calls are TRBV27 and TRBJ2-1; a possible D gene is TRBD1 (6 bases). The CDR3 extends over 12 amino acids. Between the trimmed V and J ends, which lost 8 bases and 8 bases, there was a span of 13 bases. Germline CDR1 is MNHEY and CDR2 is SMNVEV (reference sequence).

The DNA of the CDR3 is TGTGCCAGCGCCGGGACTAGCACTGAGGAGACCCAGTACTTC. Translation gives CASAGTSTEETQYF. The chain recombines TRBV2 with TRBJ2-5; 9 bases agree with TRBD2. The J segment lost 5 bases and the V segment lost 8 bases, leaving 9 bases of the junction unmatched. CDR1 is SNHLY, CDR2 FYNNEI, per germline. The CDR3 sequence is 14 residues long. Based on the CDR3 plus reference TRBV2 and TRBJ2-5, the full variable domain is EPEVTQTPSHQVTQMGQEVILRCVPISNHLYFYWYRQILGQKVEFLVSFYNNEISEKSEIFDDQFSVERPDGSNFTLKIRSTKLEDSAMYFCASAGTSTEETQYFGPGTRLLVL.

The DNA for the CDR3 is TGTGCCAGCAGCTCACAGGGTTCCTATAATTCACCCCTCCACTTT. This sequence encodes CASSSQGSYNSPLHF. This sequence joins TRBV5-4 and TRBJ1-6; D may be TRBD1 (6 bases). The V gene lost 3 bases and the J gene lost 1 base, with 8 bases spanning the gap. The V gene's germline CDR1 is SGHNT and CDR2 YYREEE (reference sequence). The CDR3 covers 15 residues. The full variable domain, its missing parts supplied by reference TRBV5-4 and TRBJ1-6, is ETGVTQSPTHLIKTRGQQVTLRCSSQSGHNTVSWYQQALGQGPQFIFQYYREEENGRGNFPPRFSGLQFPNYSSELNVNALELDDSALYLCASSSQGSYNSPLHFGNGTRLTVT.

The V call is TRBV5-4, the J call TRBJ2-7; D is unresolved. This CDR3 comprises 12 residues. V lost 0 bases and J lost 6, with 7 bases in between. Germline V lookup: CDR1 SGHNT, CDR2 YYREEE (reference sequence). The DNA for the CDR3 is TGTGCCAGCAGCTTGGGGTACGGCGAGCAGTACTTC. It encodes CASSLGYGEQYF. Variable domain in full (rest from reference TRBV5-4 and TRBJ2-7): ETGVTQSPTHLIKTRGQQVTLRCSSQSGHNTVSWYQQALGQGPQFIFQYYREEENGRGNFPPRFSGLQFPNYSSELNVNALELDDSALYLCASSLGYGEQYFGPGTRLTVT.

CDR3 sequence: CASSQDQGSYEQYF. The CDR3, as DNA: TGCGCCAGCAGCCAAGACCAGGGCTCCTACGAGCAGTACTTC. The chain combines TRBV4-3 with TRBJ2-7, with D perhaps matching TRBD1 (5 bases). This CDR3 comprises 14 residues. The V and J ends lost 0 bases and 0 bases respectively, with 6 bases between them. Looked up from germline, CDR1 is LGHNA and CDR2 is YSLEER.

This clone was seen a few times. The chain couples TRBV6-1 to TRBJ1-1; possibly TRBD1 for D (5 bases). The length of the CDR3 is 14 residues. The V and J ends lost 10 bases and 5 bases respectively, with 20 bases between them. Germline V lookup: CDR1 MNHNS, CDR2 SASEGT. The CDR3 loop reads CAIKGSLGGTEAFF. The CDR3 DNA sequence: TGTGCCATCAAGGGTTCTCTCGGGGGGACTGAAGCTTTCTTT.

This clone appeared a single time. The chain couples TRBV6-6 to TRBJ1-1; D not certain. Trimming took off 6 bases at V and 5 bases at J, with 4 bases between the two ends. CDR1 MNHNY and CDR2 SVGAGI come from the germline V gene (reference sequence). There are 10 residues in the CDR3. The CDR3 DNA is TGTGCCAGCAGCCGGACTGAAGCTTTCTTT. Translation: CASSRTEAFF.

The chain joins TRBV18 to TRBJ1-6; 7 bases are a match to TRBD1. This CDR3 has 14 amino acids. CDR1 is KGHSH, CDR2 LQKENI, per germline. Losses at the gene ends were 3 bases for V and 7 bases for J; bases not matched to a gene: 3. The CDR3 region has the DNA TGTGCCAGCTCACCGTTGGGACAGAATTCACCCCTCCACTTT. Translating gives CASSPLGQNSPLHF.

The CDR3 coding sequence is TGCGCCAGCAGTGAGTCATTGGGACAGGGAAAGCAGTACTTC. Amino acid sequence: CASSESLGQGKQYF. The chain joins TRBV10-2 to TRBJ2-7, with 9 positions matching TRBD1. The CDR3 sequence is 14 residues long. V trimming: 0 bases; J trimming: 8 bases; junction bases outside the gene matches: 5. Germline V gene sequence: CDR1 WSHSY, CDR2 SAAADI.

In nucleotides, the CDR3 is TGCGCCAGCAGCTTGGGGGGGACAGGAGCCGAGCAGTACTTC. It encodes CASSLGGTGAEQYF. This chain links TRBV5-1 with TRBJ2-7; TRBD1 agrees at 8 bases. Per germline, CDR1 SGHRS and CDR2 YFSETQ. The CDR3 has 14 amino acids. V was clipped by 0 bases and J by 6 bases; unmatched bases: 5. The full variable domain, in which reference TRBV5-1 and TRBJ2-7 provide the parts outside the CDR3, is KAGVTQTPRYLIKTRGQQVTLSCSPISGHRSVSWYQQTPGQGLQFLFEYFSETQRNKGNFPGRFSGRQFSNSRSEMNVSTLELGDSALYLCASSLGGTGAEQYFGPGTRLTVT.

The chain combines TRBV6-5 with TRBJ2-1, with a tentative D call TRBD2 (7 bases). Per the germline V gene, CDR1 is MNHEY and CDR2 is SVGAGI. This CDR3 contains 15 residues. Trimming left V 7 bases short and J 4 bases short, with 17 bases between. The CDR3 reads CASKRGRGEYNEQFF. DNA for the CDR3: TGTGCCAGCAAAAGGGGGAGGGGGGAGTACAATGAGCAGTTCTTC.

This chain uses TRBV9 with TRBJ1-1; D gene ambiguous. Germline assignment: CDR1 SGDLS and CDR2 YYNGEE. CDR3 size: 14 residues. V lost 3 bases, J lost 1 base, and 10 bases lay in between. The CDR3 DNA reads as TGTGCCAGCAGCGAACAGCCCACGAACACTGAAGCTTTCTTT. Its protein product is CASSEQPTNTEAFF.

The CDR3 reads CASSLVDRGRGQYF. The CDR3 DNA reads TGTGCCAGCAGCTTGGTGGACAGGGGACGTGGGCAGTACTTC. The V and J genes are TRBV5-6 and TRBJ2-7, with 9 bases matching TRBD1. The germline gives CDR1 SGHDT, CDR2 YYEEEE. The ends lost 0 bases at V and 9 bases at J; junction bases unmatched: 7. The CDR3 is made up of 14 amino acids.

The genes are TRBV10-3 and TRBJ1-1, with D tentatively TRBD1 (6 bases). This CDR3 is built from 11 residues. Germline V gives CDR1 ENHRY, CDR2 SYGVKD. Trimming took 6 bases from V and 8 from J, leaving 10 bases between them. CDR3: CAIRTGNEAFF. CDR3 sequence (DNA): TGTGCCATCAGGACAGGTAACGAAGCTTTCTTT.

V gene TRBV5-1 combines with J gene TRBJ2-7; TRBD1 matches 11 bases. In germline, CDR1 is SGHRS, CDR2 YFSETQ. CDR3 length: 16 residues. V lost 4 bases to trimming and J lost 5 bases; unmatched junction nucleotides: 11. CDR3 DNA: TGCGCCAGCAGCACTGGTTGGACAGGGGGCGGCCACGAGCAGTACTTC. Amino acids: CASSTGWTGGGHEQYF.

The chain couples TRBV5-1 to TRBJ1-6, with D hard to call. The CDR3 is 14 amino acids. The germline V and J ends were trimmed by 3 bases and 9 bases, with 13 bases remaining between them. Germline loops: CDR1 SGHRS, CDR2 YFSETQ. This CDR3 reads CASSSGPESSPLHF. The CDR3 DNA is TGCGCCAGCAGCTCCGGCCCGGAGAGTTCACCCCTCCACTTT.

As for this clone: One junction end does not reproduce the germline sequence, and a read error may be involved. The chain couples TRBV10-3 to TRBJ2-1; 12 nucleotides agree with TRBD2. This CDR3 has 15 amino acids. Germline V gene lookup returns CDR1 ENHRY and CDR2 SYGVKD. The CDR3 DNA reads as TGTGCCATCAGTTCTGGACTAGCGGGGCGCAATGGGCAGTTCTTC. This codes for CAISSGLAGRNGQFF.

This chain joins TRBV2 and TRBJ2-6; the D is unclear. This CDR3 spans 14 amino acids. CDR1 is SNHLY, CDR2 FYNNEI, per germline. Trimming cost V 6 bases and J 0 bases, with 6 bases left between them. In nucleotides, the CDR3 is TGTGCCAGCAGGAGCCTCTCTGGGGCCAACGTCCTGACTTTC. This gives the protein CASRSLSGANVLTF.

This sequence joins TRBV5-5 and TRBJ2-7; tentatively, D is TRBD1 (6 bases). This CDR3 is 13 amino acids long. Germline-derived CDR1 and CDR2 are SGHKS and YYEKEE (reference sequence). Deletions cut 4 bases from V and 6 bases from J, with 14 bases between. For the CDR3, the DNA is TGTGCCAGCAGCGCTCCTGGGGGCAGCGAGCAGTACTTC. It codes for CASSAPGGSEQYF. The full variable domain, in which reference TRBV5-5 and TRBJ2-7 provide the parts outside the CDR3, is DAGVTQSPTHLIKTRGQQVTLRCSPISGHKSVSWYQQVLGQGPQFIFQYYEKEERGRGNFPDRFSARQFPNYSSELNVNALLLGDSALYLCASSAPGGSEQYFGPGTRLTVT.

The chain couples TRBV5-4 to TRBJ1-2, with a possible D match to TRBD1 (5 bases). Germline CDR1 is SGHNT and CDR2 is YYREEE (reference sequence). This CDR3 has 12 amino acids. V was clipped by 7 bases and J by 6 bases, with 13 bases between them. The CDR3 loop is CASQSGFDGYTF. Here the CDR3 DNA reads TGTGCCAGCCAATCAGGGTTCGATGGCTACACCTTC.

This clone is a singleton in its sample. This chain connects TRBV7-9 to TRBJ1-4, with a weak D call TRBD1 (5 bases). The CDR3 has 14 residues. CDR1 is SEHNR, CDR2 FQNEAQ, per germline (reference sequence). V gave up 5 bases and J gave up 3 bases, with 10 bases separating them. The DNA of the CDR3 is TGTGCCAGCAGCCCCACGGGGGCTAATGAAAAACTGTTTTTT. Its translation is CASSPTGANEKLFF.

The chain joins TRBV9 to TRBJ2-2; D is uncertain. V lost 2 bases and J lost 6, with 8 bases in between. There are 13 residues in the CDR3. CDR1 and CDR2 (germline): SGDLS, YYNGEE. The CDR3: CASSVDWAGELFF. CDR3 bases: TGTGCCAGCAGCGTCGACTGGGCCGGGGAGCTGTTTTTT.

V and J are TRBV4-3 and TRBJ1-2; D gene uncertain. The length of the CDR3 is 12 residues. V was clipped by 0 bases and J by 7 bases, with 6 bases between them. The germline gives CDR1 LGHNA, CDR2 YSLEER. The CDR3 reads CASSQDRGGYTF. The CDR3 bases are TGCGCCAGCAGCCAAGATCGGGGTGGCTACACCTTC.

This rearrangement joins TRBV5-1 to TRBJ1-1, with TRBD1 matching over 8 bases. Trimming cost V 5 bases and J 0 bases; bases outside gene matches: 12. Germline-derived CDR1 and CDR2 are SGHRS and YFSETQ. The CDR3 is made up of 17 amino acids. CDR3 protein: CASRFTGTGFMNTEAFF. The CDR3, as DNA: TGCGCCAGCAGGTTTACCGGGACAGGATTTATGAACACTGAAGCTTTCTTT. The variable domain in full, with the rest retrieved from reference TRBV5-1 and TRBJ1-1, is KAGVTQTPRYLIKTRGQQVTLSCSPISGHRSVSWYQQTPGQGLQFLFEYFSETQRNKGNFPGRFSGRQFSNSRSEMNVSTLELGDSALYLCASRFTGTGFMNTEAFFGQGTRLTVV.

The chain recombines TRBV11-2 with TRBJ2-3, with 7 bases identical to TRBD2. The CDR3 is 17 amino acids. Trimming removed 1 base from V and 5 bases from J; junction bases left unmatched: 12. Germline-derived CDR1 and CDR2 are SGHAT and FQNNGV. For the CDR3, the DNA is TGTGCCAGCAGCTTAGCGCGAGTAGCGGGCAAGGGAGATACGCAGTATTTT. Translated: CASSLARVAGKGDTQYF. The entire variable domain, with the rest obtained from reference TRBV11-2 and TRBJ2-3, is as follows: EAGVAQSPRYKIIEKRQSVAFWCNPISGHATLYWYQQILGQGPKLLIQFQNNGVVDDSQLPKDRFSAERLKGVDSTLKIQPAKLEDSAVYLCASSLARVAGKGDTQYFGPGTRLTVL.